This TCR beta chain was captured in a study of shared clonotypes between healthy human individuals. Whole-study results and caveats: Non-shared clonotypes showed lower generation probabilities than clonotypes common to all four donors.

As for this clone: The antigen is undetermined.

Some clones are missing from TCRdb's copy, which holds only in-frame ones; the method was immunoSEQ multiplex PCR. The data show around 1.5 million clones, roughly 98% seen once. In germline, CDR1 is SGHTA, CDR2 FQGNSA. V trimming: 6 bases; J trimming: 4 bases; junction bases outside the gene matches: 7. The CDR3 covers 15 residues. Sequencing was performed on naive CD4+ T cells sorted from blood. The subset here: CD45RA+ positively selected. This chain uses TRBV7-2 with TRBJ1-2; 11 bases line up with TRBD1. The clonotype was recovered from a man aged 25-40 years in good health. CDR3 protein: CASRIGQGAVYGYTF. CDR3 nucleotide sequence: TGTGCCAGCAGAATCGGACAGGGGGCCGTCTATGGCTACACCTTC.